The clone carrying this TCR beta chain was seen repeatedly, ten times or more. Template switching introduced a universal primer site, and the cDNA bore unique molecular identifiers. Each CDR3 protein is one row after TCRdb ran MiXCR on the 5' RACE reads. The top ten clones hold approximately 2.1% of a sample with around 300,000 distinct CDR3 sequences, roughly 8.6% of them seen once. Germline-derived CDR1 and CDR2 are SGHRS and YFSETQ. CDR3 size: 17 residues. The J segment lost 0 bases and the V segment lost 2 bases, leaving 3 bases of the junction unmatched. The data are from a study of identical twins. These data were also filed under a second study, of yellow fever vaccine responses in identical twins.

This chain links TRBV5-1 with TRBJ2-3; 13 nucleotides match TRBD2. This receptor was identified in a woman aged 18-29 years in good health. Sequencing was carried out using memory (CD45RO+) T cells sorted from blood. CDR3 nucleotides: TGCGCCAGCAGCTTCCAGGGACTAGCGGGGAGCACAGATACGCAGTATTTT. It translates to CASSFQGLAGSTDTQYF.